A selection of T cell receptor beta chains follows, all from one sample in a study of shared clonotypes between healthy human individuals. Using immunoSEQ multiplex PCR, the repertoire was profiled, and TCRdb retains in-frame clones only, with some absent. The sample yields fewer than 650,000 clones, approximately 80% seen once. Specimen: PBMCs. The receptor set was obtained from a middle-aged woman in good health. Some clones in this sample may be carry-over from other donors' samples. Both conserved end residues are part of each CDR3. D genes are given only for firm matches. A clone size is listed for some rows: how often the clone was seen (once, few, many), or a class if it is expanded.

j_call clone_size d_call v_call cdr3_nt cdr3_aa
TRBJ1-1 . . TRBV18 TGTGCCAGCTCGCGACACTTGCCGGGGGAGGCTGAAGCTTTCTTT CASSRHLPGEAEAFF
TRBJ2-5 . . TRBV5-6 TGTGCCAGCAGCTTGGTTGGGAACAGGCTCCGGGAGACCCAGTACTTC CASSLVGNRLRETQYF
TRBJ2-2 . TRBD1 TRBV15 TGTGCCACCAGCAGATTGTACCCGACAGGGCGTATTACCGGGGAGCTGTTTTTT CATSRLYPTGRITGELFF
TRBJ2-1 . TRBD2 TRBV25-1 TGTGCCAGCAGTCCTAGCGGGAGGGCAAACAATGAGCAGTTCTTC CASSPSGRANNEQFF
TRBJ2-1 . TRBD2 TRBV6-4 TGTGCCAGCAAAGGACTAGCGGGAGATCCAGGCAATGAGCAGTTCTTC CASKGLAGDPGNEQFF
TRBJ1-5 . . TRBV28 TGTGCCAGCAACGGGGATCCCGGTCAGCCCCAGCATTTT CASNGDPGQPQHF
TRBJ2-4 . TRBD2 TRBV5-1 TGCGCCAGCAAGCCCGCGGGAGGGCCTAACATTCAGTACTTC CASKPAGGPNIQYF
TRBJ2-5 . TRBD2 TRBV2 TGTGCCAGCAGAGTGGGGGGGAGAGAGACCCAGTACTTC CASRVGGRETQYF
TRBJ2-7 . TRBD1 TRBV6-1 TGTGCCAGCAGTGAAGCTGAGGGACAGGGGGGTTTCGAGCAGTACTTC CASSEAEGQGGFEQYF
TRBJ2-7 . TRBD2 TRBV7-4 TGTGCCAGCAGCTTAGGGCCCAGCGGGAGGACCAACTCCTACGAGCAGTACTTC CASSLGPSGRTNSYEQYF
TRBJ1-3 once . TRBV15 TGTGCCACCAGCAGCTCAGACGCTAACTCTGGAAACACCATATATTTT CATSSSDANSGNTIYF
TRBJ2-3 . . TRBV11-1 TGTGCCAGCAACGACTGGGGGGATGACACAGATACGCAGTATTTT CASNDWGDDTDTQYF
TRBJ2-3 once . TRBV2 TGTGCCAGCAGTGCGGGGCGAGATACGCAGTATTTT CASSAGRDTQYF
TRBJ2-2 . . TRBV30 TGTGCCTCCCTGGGAGTAAATGCCGGGGAGCTGTTTTTT CASLGVNAGELFF
TRBJ2-7 . TRBD2 TRBV18 TGTGCCAGCTCACCAGACCTAGCGGGGAACTACGAGCAGTACTTC CASSPDLAGNYEQYF
TRBJ2-5 once . TRBV19 TGTGCCAGTAGTATAGGTTCGGGCGGAGGGAGAGAGACCCAGTACTTC CASSIGSGGGRETQYF
TRBJ2-4 . TRBD1 TRBV5-5 TGTGCCAGCAGCTCTGGGACAGGGTGGGCCATTCAGTACTTC CASSSGTGWAIQYF
TRBJ2-1 . TRBD2 TRBV7-3 TGTGCCAGCAGCGCCGGGACTAGCGCCGACAATGAGCAGTTCTTC CASSAGTSADNEQFF